What follows is one T cell receptor beta chain and its context. This entry comes from a study of blood T cell repertoires in COVID-19. TCRdb's table, derived via immunoSEQ multiplex PCR, lists solely in-frame clones and lacks some. Found here are approximately 70,000 clones, around 90% of them singletons; the top ten hold approximately 6.4%. J was trimmed by 4 bases and V by 3 bases; bases with no gene match: 4. The CDR3 consists of 14 residues. Germline V gene lookup returns CDR1 SGDLS and CDR2 YYNGEE. The chain uses TRBV9 and TRBJ2-1, with 7 bases lining up with TRBD1. This receptor was identified in a woman in her fifties or sixties with acute or convalescent COVID-19. The sequencing sample was made of peripheral blood. This CDR3 is CASSGGGAYNEQFF. The CDR3 DNA is TGTGCCAGCAGCGGAGGGGGCGCTTACAATGAGCAGTTCTTC.